The following is a TCR beta chain sequence with its context. This specimen comes from a study of blood T cell repertoires in COVID-19. Study overall: Sites across the United States, Italy and Spain contributed samples from acute and convalescent COVID-19.

Per the original data handling: Researchers report that nucleated cell counts were estimated from reference gene primer amplification. Clones were read by immunoSEQ multiplex PCR, and TCRdb kept only the in-frame ones, dropping some. V and J calls and clone size are as listed in that table; D and trimming were resolved from the DNA. The data hold about 100,000 clones, with about 88% observed a single time. V lost 5 bases, J lost 4 bases, and 8 bases stayed unmatched. CDR3 length: 16 residues. Looked up from germline, CDR1 is LNHDA and CDR2 is SQIVND (reference sequence). The specimen was peripheral blood. This receptor was identified in a human donor in a cohort sampled during active COVID-19. This chain links TRBV19 with TRBJ2-1, with 10 bases identical to TRBD2. For the CDR3, the DNA is TGTGCCAGTAGTCAGGTGAGGACTAGCGGATACAATGAGCAGTTCTTC. This encodes CASSQVRTSGYNEQFF.